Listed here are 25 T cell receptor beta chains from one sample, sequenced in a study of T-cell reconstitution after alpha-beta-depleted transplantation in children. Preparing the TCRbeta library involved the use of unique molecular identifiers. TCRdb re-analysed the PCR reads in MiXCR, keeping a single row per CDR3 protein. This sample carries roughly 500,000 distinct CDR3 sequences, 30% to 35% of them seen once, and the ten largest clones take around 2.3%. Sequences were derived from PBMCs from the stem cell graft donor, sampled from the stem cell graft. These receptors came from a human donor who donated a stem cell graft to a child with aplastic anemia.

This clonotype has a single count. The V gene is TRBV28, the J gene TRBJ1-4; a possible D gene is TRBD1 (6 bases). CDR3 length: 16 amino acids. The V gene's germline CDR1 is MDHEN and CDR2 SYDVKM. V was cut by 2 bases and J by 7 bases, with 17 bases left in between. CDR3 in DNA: TGTGCCAGCAGTTTACAGGCCGGTACAGGGTTTGAAAAACTGTTTTTT. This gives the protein CASSLQAGTGFEKLFF.

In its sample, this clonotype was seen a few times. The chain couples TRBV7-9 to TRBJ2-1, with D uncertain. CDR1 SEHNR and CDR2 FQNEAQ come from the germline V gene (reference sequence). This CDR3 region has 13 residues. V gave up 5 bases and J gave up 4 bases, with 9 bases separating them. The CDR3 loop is CASSAADYNEQFF. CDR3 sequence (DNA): TGTGCCAGCAGCGCGGCGGATTACAATGAGCAGTTCTTC. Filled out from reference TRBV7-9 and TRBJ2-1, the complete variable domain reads DTGVSQNPRHKITKRGQNVTFRCDPISEHNRLYWYRQTLGQGPEFLTYFQNEAQLEKSRLLSDRFSAERPKGSFSTLEIQRTEQGDSAMYLCASSAADYNEQFFGPGTRLTVL.

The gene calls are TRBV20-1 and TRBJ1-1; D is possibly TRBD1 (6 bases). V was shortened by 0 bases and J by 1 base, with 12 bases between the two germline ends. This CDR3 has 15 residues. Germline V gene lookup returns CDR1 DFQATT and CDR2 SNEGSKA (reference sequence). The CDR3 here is CSARDWRGENTEAFF. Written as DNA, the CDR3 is TGCAGTGCTAGAGATTGGAGGGGGGAGAACACTGAAGCTTTCTTT.

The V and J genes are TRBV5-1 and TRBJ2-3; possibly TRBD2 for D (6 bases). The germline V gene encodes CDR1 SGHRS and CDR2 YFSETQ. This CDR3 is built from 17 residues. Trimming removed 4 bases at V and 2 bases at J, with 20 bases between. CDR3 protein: CASSPDIGGANTDTQYF. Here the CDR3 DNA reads TGCGCCAGCAGCCCGGACATCGGCGGGGCCAACACAGATACGCAGTATTTT.

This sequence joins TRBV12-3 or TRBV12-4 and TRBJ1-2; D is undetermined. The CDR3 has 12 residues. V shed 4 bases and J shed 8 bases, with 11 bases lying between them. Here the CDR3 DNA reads TGTGCCAGCAGTTCGACCGCGGCCGGCTACACCTTC. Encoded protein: CASSSTAAGYTF.

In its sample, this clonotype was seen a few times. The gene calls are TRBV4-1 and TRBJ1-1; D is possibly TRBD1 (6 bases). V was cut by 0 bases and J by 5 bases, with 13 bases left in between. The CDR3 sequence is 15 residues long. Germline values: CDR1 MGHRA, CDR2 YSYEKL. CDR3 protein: CASSQEKGGRTEAFF. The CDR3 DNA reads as TGCGCCAGCAGCCAAGAAAAAGGGGGGAGGACTGAAGCTTTCTTT.

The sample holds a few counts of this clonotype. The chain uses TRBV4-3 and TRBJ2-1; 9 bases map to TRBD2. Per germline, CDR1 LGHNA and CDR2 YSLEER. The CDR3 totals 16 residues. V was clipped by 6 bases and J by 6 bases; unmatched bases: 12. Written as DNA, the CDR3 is TGCGCCAGCAGTACGGGGGCGGGAGGGGAGTTCAATGAGCAGTTCTTC. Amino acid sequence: CASSTGAGGEFNEQFF.

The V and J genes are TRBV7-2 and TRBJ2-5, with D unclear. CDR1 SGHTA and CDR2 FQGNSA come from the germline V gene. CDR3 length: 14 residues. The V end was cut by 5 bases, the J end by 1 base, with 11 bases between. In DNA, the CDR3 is TGTGCCAGCAGCCCTGGGTTGTTCCAAGAGACCCAGTACTTC. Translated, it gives CASSPGLFQETQYF.

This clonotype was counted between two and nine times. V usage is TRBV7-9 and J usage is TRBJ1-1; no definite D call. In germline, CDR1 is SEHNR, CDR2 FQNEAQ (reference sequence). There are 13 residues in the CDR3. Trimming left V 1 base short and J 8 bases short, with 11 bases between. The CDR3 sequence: CASSLVEGTEAFF. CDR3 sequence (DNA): TGTGCCAGCAGCTTAGTAGAGGGTACCGAAGCTTTCTTT.

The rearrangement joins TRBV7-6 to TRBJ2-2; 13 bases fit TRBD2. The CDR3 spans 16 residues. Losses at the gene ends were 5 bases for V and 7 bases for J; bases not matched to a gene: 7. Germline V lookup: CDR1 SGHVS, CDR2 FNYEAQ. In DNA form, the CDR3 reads TGTGCCAGCAGCGCAGGACTAGCGGGAGATGTCGGGGAGCTGTTTTTT. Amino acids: CASSAGLAGDVGELFF.

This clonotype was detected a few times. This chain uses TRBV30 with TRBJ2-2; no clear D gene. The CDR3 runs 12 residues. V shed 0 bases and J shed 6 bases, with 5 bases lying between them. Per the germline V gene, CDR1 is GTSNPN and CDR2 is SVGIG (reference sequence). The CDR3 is CAWSVRAGELFF. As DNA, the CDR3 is TGTGCCTGGAGTGTACGGGCCGGGGAGCTGTTTTTT.

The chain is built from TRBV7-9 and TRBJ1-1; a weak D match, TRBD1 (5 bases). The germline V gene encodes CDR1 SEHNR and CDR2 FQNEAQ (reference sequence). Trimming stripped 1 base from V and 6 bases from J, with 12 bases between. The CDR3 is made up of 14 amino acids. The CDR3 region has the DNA TGTGCCAGCAGCTTAGGGGGCAGCCCTTCTGAAGCTTTCTTT. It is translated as CASSLGGSPSEAFF.

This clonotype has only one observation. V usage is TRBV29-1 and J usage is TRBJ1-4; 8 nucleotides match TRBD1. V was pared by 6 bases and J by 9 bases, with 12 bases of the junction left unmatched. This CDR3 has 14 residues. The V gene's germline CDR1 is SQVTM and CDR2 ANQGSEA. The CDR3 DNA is TGCAGCGTCCTTGACAGGGGAATTGATCAAAAACTGTTTTTT. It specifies CSVLDRGIDQKLFF.

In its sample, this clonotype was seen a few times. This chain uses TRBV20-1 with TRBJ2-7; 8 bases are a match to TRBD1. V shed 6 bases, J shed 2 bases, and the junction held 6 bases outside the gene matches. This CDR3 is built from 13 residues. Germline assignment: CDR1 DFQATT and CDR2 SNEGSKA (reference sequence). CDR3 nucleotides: TGCAGTGCCCGGACAGGGAGGACCTACGAGCAGTACTTC. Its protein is CSARTGRTYEQYF.

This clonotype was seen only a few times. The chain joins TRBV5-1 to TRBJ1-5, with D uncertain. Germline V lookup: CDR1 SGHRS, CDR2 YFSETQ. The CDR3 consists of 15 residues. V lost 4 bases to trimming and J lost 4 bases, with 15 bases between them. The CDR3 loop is CASSPEPTENQPQHF. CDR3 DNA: TGCGCCAGCAGCCCGGAACCTACAGAAAATCAGCCCCAGCATTTT.

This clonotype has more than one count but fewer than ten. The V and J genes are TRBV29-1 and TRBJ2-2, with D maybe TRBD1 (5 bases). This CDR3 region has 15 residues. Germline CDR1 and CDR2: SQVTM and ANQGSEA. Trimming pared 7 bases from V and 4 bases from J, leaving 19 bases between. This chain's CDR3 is CSAEDRAGPTGELFF. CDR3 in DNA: TGCAGCGCCGAAGATCGGGCAGGGCCCACCGGGGAGCTGTTTTTT.

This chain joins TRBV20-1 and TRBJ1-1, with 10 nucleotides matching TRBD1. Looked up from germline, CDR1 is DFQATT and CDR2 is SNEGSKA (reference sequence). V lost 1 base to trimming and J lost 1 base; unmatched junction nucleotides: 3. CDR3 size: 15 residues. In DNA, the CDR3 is TGCAGTGCTAGAGGGGGACAGGGGAGGAACACTGAAGCTTTCTTT. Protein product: CSARGGQGRNTEAFF.

The CDR3, as DNA: TGTGCCAGCAGCTTTTTGGCAGTTCCCACCGGGGAGCTGTTTTTT. It translates to CASSFLAVPTGELFF. This chain links TRBV5-4 with TRBJ2-2; D call uncertain. CDR1 is SGHNT, CDR2 YYREEE, per germline (reference sequence). V shed 2 bases and J shed 4 bases, with 12 bases lying between them. This CDR3 contains 15 residues.

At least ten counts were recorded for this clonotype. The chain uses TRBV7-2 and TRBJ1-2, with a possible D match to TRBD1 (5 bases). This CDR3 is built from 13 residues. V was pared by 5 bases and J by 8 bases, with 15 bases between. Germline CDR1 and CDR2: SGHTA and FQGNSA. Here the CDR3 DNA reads TGTGCCAGCAGCCCCGATGCCGGGGCCGGCTACACCTTC. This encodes CASSPDAGAGYTF.

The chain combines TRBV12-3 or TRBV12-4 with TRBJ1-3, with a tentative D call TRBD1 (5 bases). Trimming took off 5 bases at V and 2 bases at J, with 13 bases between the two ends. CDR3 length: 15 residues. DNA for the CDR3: TGTGCCAGCAGTCCGCCCCCCAGGGCTGGAAACACCATATATTTT. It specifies CASSPPPRAGNTIYF.

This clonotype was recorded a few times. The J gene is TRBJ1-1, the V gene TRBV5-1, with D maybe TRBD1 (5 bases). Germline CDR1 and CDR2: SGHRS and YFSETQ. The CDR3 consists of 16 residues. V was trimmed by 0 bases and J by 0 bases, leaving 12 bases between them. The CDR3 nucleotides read TGCGCCAGCAGCTTGGGAGGGACGGATTTGAACACTGAAGCTTTCTTT. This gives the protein CASSLGGTDLNTEAFF.

The CDR3 DNA is TGCGCCAGCAGCCTTCAGGGTAGGACCGGGGAGCTGTTTTTT. Encoded protein: CASSLQGRTGELFF. The J gene is TRBJ2-2, the V gene TRBV5-1; perhaps TRBD1 as D (5 bases). Germline lookup yields CDR1 SGHRS and CDR2 YFSETQ. The CDR3 length is 14 residues. V lost 4 bases, J lost 5 bases, and 12 bases lay in between.

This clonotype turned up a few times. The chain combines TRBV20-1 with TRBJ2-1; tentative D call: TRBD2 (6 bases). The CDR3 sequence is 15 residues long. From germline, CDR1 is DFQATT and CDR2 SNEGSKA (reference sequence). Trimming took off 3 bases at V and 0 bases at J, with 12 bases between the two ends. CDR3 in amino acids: CSASRLANSYNEQFF. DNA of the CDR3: TGCAGTGCTAGTAGGCTAGCGAACTCCTACAATGAGCAGTTCTTC.

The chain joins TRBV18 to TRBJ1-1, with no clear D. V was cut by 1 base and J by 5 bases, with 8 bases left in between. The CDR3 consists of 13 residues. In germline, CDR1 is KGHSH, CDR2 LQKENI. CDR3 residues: CASSPLDMTEAFF. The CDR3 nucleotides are TGTGCCAGCTCACCACTTGACATGACTGAAGCTTTCTTT.

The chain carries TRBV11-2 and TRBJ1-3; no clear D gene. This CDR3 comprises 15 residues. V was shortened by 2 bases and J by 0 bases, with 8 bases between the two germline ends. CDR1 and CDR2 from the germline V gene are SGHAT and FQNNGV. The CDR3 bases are TGTGCCAGCAGCTTACAGGTCAGCTCTGGAAACACCATATATTTT. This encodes CASSLQVSSGNTIYF.